The 27 T cell receptor beta chains presented below share a single source sample, sequenced in a study of blood T cell repertoires in COVID-19. TCRdb's table, derived via immunoSEQ multiplex PCR, lists solely in-frame clones and lacks some. The sample includes approximately 97,000 clones, roughly 80% of them seen just once. The sample was peripheral blood. The receptor set was obtained from a human donor in a cohort sampled during active COVID-19.

This clone was recorded once. The CDR3 loop reads CASSRQGEETQYF. CDR3 DNA sequence: TGTGCCAGCAGCCGACAGGGGGAAGAGACCCAGTACTTC. The genes are TRBV5-5 and TRBJ2-5, with TRBD1 identical over 9 bases. V lost 4 bases, J lost 3 bases, and 1 base stayed unmatched. The CDR3 totals 13 residues. Germline values: CDR1 SGHKS, CDR2 YYEKEE (reference sequence).

V is TRBV5-1 and J is TRBJ2-5; tentatively, D is TRBD2 (6 bases). Trimming removed 0 bases at V and 1 base at J, with 13 bases between. The germline CDR1 and CDR2 sequences are SGHRS and YFSETQ. The CDR3 has 16 residues. The CDR3 bases are TGCGCCAGCAGCTTGGGAAACCTGGGGGGCCAAGAGACCCAGTACTTC. It codes for CASSLGNLGGQETQYF. The full variable domain, completed using reference TRBV5-1 and TRBJ2-5, is KAGVTQTPRYLIKTRGQQVTLSCSPISGHRSVSWYQQTPGQGLQFLFEYFSETQRNKGNFPGRFSGRQFSNSRSEMNVSTLELGDSALYLCASSLGNLGGQETQYFGPGTRLLVL.

The V gene is TRBV1, the J gene TRBJ2-1; the table assigns TRBD2, which was not confirmed against the DNA. TRBV1 is given as a pseudogene. The CDR3 is made up of 16 amino acids. CDR3 bases: TGCACCAGCAGCCGTAGGGGACTCTTAAACCACAATGAGCAGTTCTTC. Its protein is CTSSRRGLLNHNEQFF.

The rearrangement uses TRBV4-2 and TRBJ2-5, with 11 bases that match TRBD2. CDR3 length: 17 amino acids. The junction had 8 bases not matched to a gene; V was cut back by 1 base and J by 4 bases. Germline loops: CDR1 LGHNA, CDR2 YNFKEQ. Here the CDR3 reads CASSQVKGLAGGETQYF. The DNA of the CDR3 is TGTGCCAGCAGCCAAGTAAAGGGCCTAGCGGGGGGAGAGACCCAGTACTTC.

The chain employs TRBV5-5 and TRBJ2-1, with D tentatively TRBD1 (6 bases). Trimming cost V 4 bases and J 6 bases, with 17 bases left between them. Germline CDR1 reads SGHKS; CDR2 reads YYEKEE (reference sequence). CDR3 length: 15 amino acids. CDR3 nucleotides: TGTGCCAGCAGCCTAAGACAGGCAATCTCCAATGAGCAGTTCTTC. This codes for CASSLRQAISNEQFF.

V and J are TRBV12-3 or TRBV12-4 and TRBJ2-2; perhaps TRBD2 as D (6 bases). CDR3 length equals 13 residues. The V and J ends lost 5 bases and 7 bases respectively, with 11 bases between them. The CDR3 bases are TGTGCCAGCAGTCCGGGGGTTGACGGGGAGCTGTTTTTT. Translated, it gives CASSPGVDGELFF.

The chain couples TRBV15 to TRBJ1-5, with D unclear. The CDR3 is 15 residues long. The germline V gene has CDR1 LNHNV and CDR2 YYDKDF (reference sequence). The V gene lost 0 bases and the J gene lost 4 bases, with 10 bases spanning the gap. In DNA form, the CDR3 reads TGTGCCACCAGCAGAGAACTAGCGGGGAATCAGCCCCAGCATTTT. Protein product: CATSRELAGNQPQHF.

V usage is TRBV9 and J usage is TRBJ2-7; 8 bases map to TRBD2. CDR1 is SGDLS and CDR2 is YYNGEE in the germline V gene. V shed 3 bases, J shed 1 base, and the junction held 6 bases outside the gene matches. CDR3 length: 15 residues. Here the CDR3 reads CASSAGGAESYEQYF. The CDR3 DNA sequence: TGTGCCAGCAGCGCCGGGGGGGCCGAATCCTACGAGCAGTACTTC.

V is TRBV5-6 and J is TRBJ1-3; 9 positions agree with TRBD1. CDR1 is SGHDT, CDR2 YYEEEE, per germline. V was pared by 4 bases and J by 4 bases, with 9 bases of the junction left unmatched. The CDR3 is 16 residues long. The CDR3: CASSRKTGTGGNTIYF. The DNA of the CDR3 is TGTGCCAGCAGCCGTAAGACCGGGACAGGGGGAAACACCATATATTTT.

This clone was detected a few times. The chain combines TRBV5-8 with TRBJ1-5; D is ambiguous. The CDR3 length is 12 residues. Germline CDR1 and CDR2: SGHTS and YDEGEE. V lost 2 bases and J 3 bases, leaving 3 bases between the germline ends. The CDR3 sequence: CASSFLNQPQHF. The DNA for the CDR3 is TGTGCCAGCAGCTTTCTCAATCAGCCCCAGCATTTT.

The J gene is TRBJ2-7, the V gene TRBV5-6; 7 bases are shared with TRBD1. V dropped 0 bases and J dropped 2; count of bases not matched to a gene: 5. The germline V gene encodes CDR1 SGHDT and CDR2 YYEEEE. This CDR3 region has 15 residues. Here the CDR3 DNA reads TGTGCCAGCAGCTTGGCCCCGACAGGGACCTACGAGCAGTACTTC. Translated, it gives CASSLAPTGTYEQYF.

Concerning this clone itself: Additional DNA sequences in this sample encode the identical CDR3. This chain connects TRBV4-3 to TRBJ1-5; a weak D match, TRBD1 (6 bases). Germline V gene sequence: CDR1 LGHNA, CDR2 YSLEER. Trimming took 0 bases from V and 7 from J, leaving 7 bases between them. CDR3 length: 13 residues. DNA for the CDR3: TGCGCCAGCAGCCAAGACAGGGGACAGCCCCAGCATTTT. It is translated as CASSQDRGQPQHF.

V gene TRBV7-9 combines with J gene TRBJ2-5; 14 positions match TRBD2. The germline V gene encodes CDR1 SEHNR and CDR2 FQNEAQ (reference sequence). J lost 5 bases, V lost 5 bases, and 10 bases had no gene match. The CDR3 covers 17 residues. The CDR3 DNA reads as TGTGCCAGCAGCCACTCGGGACTAGCGGGGGTCCGGGAGACCCAGTACTTC. Protein sequence: CASSHSGLAGVRETQYF.

To note about this clone: Other nucleotide sequences in the sample specify the same CDR3. The chain couples TRBV7-2 to TRBJ2-1, with D possibly being TRBD1 (6 bases). Trimming pared 1 base from V and 3 bases from J, leaving 10 bases between. The CDR3 runs 15 residues. Germline-derived CDR1 and CDR2 are SGHTA and FQGNSA. The chain's CDR3 is CASSLVGGFYNEQFF. DNA for the CDR3: TGTGCCAGCAGCTTAGTTGGGGGCTTCTACAATGAGCAGTTCTTC. The whole variable domain, filled in from reference TRBV7-2 and TRBJ2-1, reads GAGVSQSPSNKVTEKGKDVELRCDPISGHTALYWYRQSLGQGLEFLIYFQGNSAPDKSGLPSDRFSAERTGGSVSTLTIQRTQQEDSAVYLCASSLVGGFYNEQFFGPGTRLTVL.

The chain combines TRBV5-1 with TRBJ2-2, with TRBD2 matching over 9 bases. The V gene's germline CDR1 is SGHRS and CDR2 YFSETQ. The CDR3 extends over 16 amino acids. Trimming removed 3 bases from V and 5 bases from J; junction bases left unmatched: 8. The CDR3 loop reads CASSYGAGGRTGELFF. CDR3 nucleotides: TGCGCCAGCAGCTATGGAGCGGGGGGCCGGACCGGGGAGCTGTTTTTT.

The chain couples TRBV7-2 to TRBJ1-2; tentative D call: TRBD1 (6 bases). In germline, CDR1 is SGHTA, CDR2 FQGNSA. This CDR3 is 12 amino acids long. Deletions cut 3 bases from V and 8 bases from J, with 10 bases between. CDR3 loop: CASSFAGVGYTF. The CDR3 DNA sequence: TGTGCCAGCAGCTTCGCAGGGGTCGGCTACACCTTC.

This clone was detected only a few times. V gene TRBV5-4 combines with J gene TRBJ2-7; 7 bases agree with TRBD1. CDR3 length: 15 residues. After removal of 4 bases from V and 4 bases from J, the junction contained 11 bases not matched to a gene. Looked up from germline, CDR1 is SGHNT and CDR2 is YYREEE (reference sequence). CDR3 nucleotide sequence: TGTGCCAGCAGCAGAAACAGGGGCGAGAGTTACGAGCAGTACTTC. Its translation is CASSRNRGESYEQYF. Based on the CDR3 plus reference TRBV5-4 and TRBJ2-7, the full variable domain is ETGVTQSPTHLIKTRGQQVTLRCSSQSGHNTVSWYQQALGQGPQFIFQYYREEENGRGNFPPRFSGLQFPNYSSELNVNALELDDSALYLCASSRNRGESYEQYFGPGTRLTVT.

This sequence joins TRBV7-9 and TRBJ2-2, with 9 bases that match TRBD1. With 8 bases clipped from V and 5 bases from J, the junction kept 6 bases outside the gene matches. From germline, CDR1 is SEHNR and CDR2 FQNEAQ (reference sequence). The CDR3 consists of 14 residues. Written as DNA, the CDR3 is TGTGCCAGCTCGAGGACAGGGGTAACCGGGGAGCTGTTTTTT. Protein sequence: CASSRTGVTGELFF.

This clone was counted a few times. The genes are TRBV28 and TRBJ2-3; a weak D match, TRBD2 (7 bases). Trimming pared 5 bases from V and 4 bases from J, leaving 16 bases between. This CDR3 is built from 15 residues. The V gene's germline CDR1 is MDHEN and CDR2 SYDVKM. The DNA for the CDR3 is TGTGCCAGCAGTCCCGGGGGGCCGCGGTCAGATACGCAGTATTTT. This sequence encodes CASSPGGPRSDTQYF.

The gene calls are TRBV9 and TRBJ2-5; perhaps TRBD2 as D (5 bases). The ends were cut back, 0 bases at V and 3 bases at J, with 15 bases in the middle. The germline gives CDR1 SGDLS, CDR2 YYNGEE. The CDR3 sequence is 16 residues long. The CDR3 spells CASSVVPGIGEETQYF. The DNA of the CDR3 is TGTGCCAGCAGCGTAGTCCCGGGGATCGGTGAAGAGACCCAGTACTTC.

The chain combines TRBV13 with TRBJ2-5, with TRBD2 identical over 9 bases. V shed 0 bases and J 5 bases; nucleotides not matched to a gene: 7. This CDR3 is 16 amino acids long. Germline values: CDR1 PRHDT, CDR2 FYEKMQ (reference sequence). CDR3 DNA sequence: TGTGCCAGCAGCTTAGGCTGGCGGGGGGGTGCGGAGACCCAGTACTTC. This encodes CASSLGWRGGAETQYF.

This chain links TRBV6-5 with TRBJ2-7, with D perhaps matching TRBD1 (5 bases). The CDR3 covers 12 residues. V lost 7 bases and J 8 bases, leaving 15 bases between the germline ends. Germline values: CDR1 MNHEY, CDR2 SVGAGI. CDR3 nucleotides: TGTGCCAGCACCAACCCAGGGTCCCAGCAGTACTTC. Its translation is CASTNPGSQQYF.

The chain has TRBV7-8 and TRBJ2-4, with D tentatively TRBD2 (6 bases). Per germline, CDR1 SGHVS and CDR2 FQNEAQ. With 0 bases removed from V and 5 bases from J, the gap between germline ends came to 8 bases. The CDR3 runs to 14 residues. The CDR3 DNA is TGTGCCAGCAGCTTAGCTAGCGGCCAAAACATTCAGTACTTC. Translation: CASSLASGQNIQYF.

The J gene is TRBJ1-2, the V gene TRBV3-1 (or the pseudogene TRBV3-2); D is undetermined. The CDR3 has 16 amino acids. The germline V and J ends were trimmed by 1 base and 7 bases, with 19 bases remaining between them. CDR1 is LGHDT, CDR2 YNNKEL, per germline (reference sequence). The CDR3 spells CASSQVLQRASGGYTF. CDR3 nucleotide sequence: TGTGCCAGCAGCCAAGTTCTTCAGAGAGCTTCGGGTGGCTACACCTTC.

The chain has TRBV3-1 (or the pseudogene TRBV3-2) and TRBJ2-6; D may be TRBD2 (6 bases). The length of the CDR3 is 15 residues. Trimming pared 5 bases from V and 2 bases from J, leaving 10 bases between. Germline V gives CDR1 LGHDT, CDR2 YNNKEL (reference sequence). The CDR3 sequence is CASSSGTPGANVLTF. CDR3 DNA: TGTGCCAGCAGCTCCGGGACTCCTGGGGCCAACGTCCTGACTTTC.

The chain employs TRBV7-6 and TRBJ2-7, with 8 bases identical to TRBD2. The trim removed 0 bases at V and 0 bases at J, leaving 10 bases unmatched. The CDR3 consists of 18 residues. Germline V lookup: CDR1 SGHVS, CDR2 FNYEAQ. CDR3 amino acids: CASSLARAGGAASYEQYF. DNA for the CDR3: TGTGCCAGCAGCTTAGCGCGGGCCGGGGGGGCGGCCTCCTACGAGCAGTACTTC.

The chain links TRBV18 to TRBJ2-3; 13 bases match TRBD2. Per the germline V gene, CDR1 is KGHSH and CDR2 is LQKENI. J lost 4 bases, V lost 3 bases, and 4 bases had no gene match. This CDR3 is built from 16 residues. In DNA, the CDR3 is TGTGCCAGCTCACCCGGGACTAGCGGGGTTTCAGATACGCAGTATTTT. Translated, it gives CASSPGTSGVSDTQYF. Full variable domain (remainder filled in from reference TRBV18 and TRBJ2-3): NAGVMQNPRHLVRRRGQEARLRCSPMKGHSHVYWYRQLPEEGLKFMVYLQKENIIDESGMPKERFSAEFPKEGPSILRIQQVVRGDSAAYFCASSPGTSGVSDTQYFGPGTRLTVL.